This entry concerns a single T cell receptor beta chain. Germline assignment: CDR1 SGHVS and CDR2 FQNEAQ. This CDR3 contains 12 residues. V was pared by 3 bases and J by 4 bases, with 6 bases between. In the PCR, 60 Vbeta and 13 Jbeta primers were used. Methods used by the authors: There were about 88 million unique TCR beta chains by a later count, and some 12 million of them were shared. The data were produced by immunoSEQ multiplex PCR, yet TCRdb's version contains in-frame clones alone and is incomplete. Clone size and the V and J calls come from that table; the DNA yielded D and trimming. The sample holds about 180,000 clones, about three quarters seen once. The data were obtained in a study of cytomegalovirus exposure and HLA in healthy donors.

Source material: PBMCs. The chain combines TRBV7-8 with TRBJ1-2; D gene uncertain. The TCR comes from a man aged 18 to 29 in good health and CMV-seronegative. The CDR3 here is CASSFSGYGYTF. The DNA of the CDR3 is TGTGCCAGCAGCTTTTCGGGCTATGGCTACACCTTC.